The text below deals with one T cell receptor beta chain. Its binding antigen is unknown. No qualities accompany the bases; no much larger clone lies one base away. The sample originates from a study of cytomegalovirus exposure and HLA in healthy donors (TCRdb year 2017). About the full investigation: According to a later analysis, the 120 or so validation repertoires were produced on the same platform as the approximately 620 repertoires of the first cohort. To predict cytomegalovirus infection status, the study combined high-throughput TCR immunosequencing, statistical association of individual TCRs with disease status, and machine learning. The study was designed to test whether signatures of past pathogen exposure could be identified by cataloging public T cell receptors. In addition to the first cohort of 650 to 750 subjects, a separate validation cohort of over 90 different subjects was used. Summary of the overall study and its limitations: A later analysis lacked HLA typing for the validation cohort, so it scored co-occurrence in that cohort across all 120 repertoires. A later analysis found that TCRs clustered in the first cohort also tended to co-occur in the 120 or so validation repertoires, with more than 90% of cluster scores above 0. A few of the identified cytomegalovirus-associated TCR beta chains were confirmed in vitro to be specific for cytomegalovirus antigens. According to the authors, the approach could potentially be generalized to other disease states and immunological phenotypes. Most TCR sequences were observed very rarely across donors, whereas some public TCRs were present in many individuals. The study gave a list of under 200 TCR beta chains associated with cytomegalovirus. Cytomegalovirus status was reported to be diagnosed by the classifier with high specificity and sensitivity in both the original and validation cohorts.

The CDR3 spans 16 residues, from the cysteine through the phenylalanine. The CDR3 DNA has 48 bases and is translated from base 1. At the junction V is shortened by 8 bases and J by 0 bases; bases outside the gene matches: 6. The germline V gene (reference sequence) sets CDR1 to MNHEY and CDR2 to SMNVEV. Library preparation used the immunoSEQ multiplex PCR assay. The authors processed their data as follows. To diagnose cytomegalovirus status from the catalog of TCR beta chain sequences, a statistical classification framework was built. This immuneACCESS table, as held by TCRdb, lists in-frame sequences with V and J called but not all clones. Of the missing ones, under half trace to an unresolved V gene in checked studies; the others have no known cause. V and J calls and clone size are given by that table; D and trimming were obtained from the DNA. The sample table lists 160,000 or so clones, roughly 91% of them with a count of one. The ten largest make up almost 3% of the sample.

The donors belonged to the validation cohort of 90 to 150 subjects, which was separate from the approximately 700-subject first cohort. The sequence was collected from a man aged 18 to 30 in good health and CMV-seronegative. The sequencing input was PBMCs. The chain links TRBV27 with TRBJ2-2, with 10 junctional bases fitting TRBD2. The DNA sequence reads TGTGCCAGCTTAGCGGGGGGCCCTACGAACACCGGGGAGCTGTTTTTT. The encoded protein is CASLAGGPTNTGELFF.